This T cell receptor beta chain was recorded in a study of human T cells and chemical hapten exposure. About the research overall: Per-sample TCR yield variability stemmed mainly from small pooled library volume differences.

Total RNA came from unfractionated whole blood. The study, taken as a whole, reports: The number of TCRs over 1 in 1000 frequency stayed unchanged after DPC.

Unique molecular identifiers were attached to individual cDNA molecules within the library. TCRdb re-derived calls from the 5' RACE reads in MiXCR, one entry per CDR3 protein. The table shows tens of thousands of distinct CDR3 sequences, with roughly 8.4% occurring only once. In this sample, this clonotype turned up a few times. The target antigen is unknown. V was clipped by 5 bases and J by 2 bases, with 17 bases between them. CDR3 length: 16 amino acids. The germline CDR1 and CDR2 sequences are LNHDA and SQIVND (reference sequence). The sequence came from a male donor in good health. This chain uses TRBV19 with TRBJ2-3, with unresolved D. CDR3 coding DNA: TGTGCCAGTAGTCCTCGGGCACTCACACTCACAGATACGCAGTATTTT. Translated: CASSPRALTLTDTQYF.